These 15 T cell receptor beta chains came from one sample sequenced in a study of blood T cell repertoires in COVID-19. Libraries were prepared by immunoSEQ multiplex PCR; TCRdb keeps only in-frame clonotypes and omits some of them. This table holds around 100,000 clones, roughly nine tenths found once. Sequencing was performed on peripheral blood. All receptors come from a man between 25 and 39 years old in a cohort sampled during active COVID-19.

The chain uses TRBV23-1 and TRBJ2-1, with 12 bases lining up with TRBD2. TRBV23-1 counts as an open reading frame of uncertain function. Unmatched junction bases numbered 7, after V lost 3 bases and J lost 4 bases. The CDR3 totals 17 residues. The CDR3 here is CASSHRPSGGVYNEQFF. The CDR3, as DNA: TGCGCCAGCAGTCATCGACCTAGCGGGGGGGTGTACAATGAGCAGTTCTTC.

The chain couples TRBV3-1 (or the pseudogene TRBV3-2) to TRBJ2-1, with 9 bases identical to TRBD1. This CDR3 is built from 19 residues. V was pared by 3 bases and J by 3 bases, with 15 bases of the junction left unmatched. Germline CDR1 reads LGHDT; CDR2 reads YNNKEL (reference sequence). The CDR3 DNA reads as TGTGCCAGCAGCCACCGCCGGGGTGAGAGGACAGGGGACTACAATGAGCAGTTCTTC. It specifies CASSHRRGERTGDYNEQFF.

The chain recombines TRBV5-1 with TRBJ2-7; TRBD1 agrees at 11 bases. The junction had 6 bases not matched to a gene; V was cut back by 4 bases and J by 6 bases. CDR1 and CDR2 from the germline V gene are SGHRS and YFSETQ. The CDR3 runs 14 residues. The CDR3 DNA reads TGCGCCAGCAGCACCGGACAGGGGGCGAGCGAGCAGTACTTC. It encodes CASSTGQGASEQYF.

This sequence joins TRBV5-1 and TRBJ2-2, with 14 bases aligning to TRBD2. Germline V gives CDR1 SGHRS, CDR2 YFSETQ. V gave up 4 bases and J gave up 0 bases; unmatched junction bases: 11. CDR3 size: 20 residues. The CDR3, as DNA: TGCGCCAGCAGCGGCAGGACTAGCGGGGGGTCCCCGACGAACACCGGGGAGCTGTTTTTT. Protein sequence: CASSGRTSGGSPTNTGELFF. The full variable domain, in which reference TRBV5-1 and TRBJ2-2 provide the parts outside the CDR3, is KAGVTQTPRYLIKTRGQQVTLSCSPISGHRSVSWYQQTPGQGLQFLFEYFSETQRNKGNFPGRFSGRQFSNSRSEMNVSTLELGDSALYLCASSGRTSGGSPTNTGELFFGEGSRLTVL.

The gene calls are TRBV5-1 and TRBJ1-1; D uncertain. This CDR3 contains 16 residues. The germline V gene encodes CDR1 SGHRS and CDR2 YFSETQ. Trimming removed 4 bases from V and 2 bases from J, with 18 bases in between. CDR3: CASSPGRVGENTEAFF. The CDR3 DNA is TGCGCCAGCAGCCCCGGAAGGGTGGGAGAAAACACTGAAGCTTTCTTT.

This sequence joins TRBV27 and TRBJ1-2; D ambiguous. The V end was cut by 2 bases, the J end by 5 bases, with 6 bases between. Germline V gives CDR1 MNHEY, CDR2 SMNVEV (reference sequence). The CDR3 runs 12 residues. CDR3 amino acids: CASSLEGYGYTF. The CDR3 region has the DNA TGTGCCAGCAGTTTAGAGGGATATGGCTACACCTTC.

V usage is TRBV6-5 and J usage is TRBJ2-3; 13 bases fit TRBD2. CDR3 length: 15 residues. V lost 5 bases, J lost 7 bases, and 6 bases stayed unmatched. Germline V gene lookup returns CDR1 MNHEY and CDR2 SVGAGI. The CDR3 sequence is CASSMTSGGTNTQYF. CDR3 DNA sequence: TGTGCCAGCAGTATGACTAGCGGGGGGACTAATACGCAGTATTTT.

CDR3 sequence: CASSPPGQKLAKNIQYF. The CDR3 DNA reads TGTGCCAGCTCACCCCCGGGACAGAAATTAGCCAAAAACATTCAGTACTTC. J is TRBJ2-4 and V is TRBV18; TRBD1 aligns across 7 bases. This CDR3 has 17 amino acids. CDR1 and CDR2 (germline): KGHSH, LQKENI. V lost 3 bases, J lost 0 bases, and 8 bases stayed unmatched.

V gene TRBV5-8 combines with J gene TRBJ2-1; TRBD1 might be the D (6 bases). The length of the CDR3 is 12 residues. The V gene's germline CDR1 is SGHTS and CDR2 YDEGEE. Trimming pared 4 bases from V and 8 bases from J, leaving 10 bases between. Here the CDR3 reads CASSLDRYEQFF. CDR3 sequence (DNA): TGTGCCAGCAGCCTCGACAGGTATGAGCAGTTCTTC.

J is TRBJ1-1 and V is TRBV7-8; TRBD1 matches at 9 bases. The CDR3 has 14 amino acids. The V and J ends lost 5 bases and 3 bases, in that order; junction bases with no gene match: 4. Germline assignment: CDR1 SGHVS and CDR2 FQNEAQ. CDR3 in DNA: TGTGCCAGCAGCCATGGGGACAGGGACACTGAAGCTTTCTTT. This gives the protein CASSHGDRDTEAFF. Looking up the rest from reference TRBV7-8 and TRBJ1-1 gives the full variable domain: GAGVSQSPRYKVAKRGQDVALRCDPISGHVSLFWYQQALGQGPEFLTYFQNEAQLDKSGLPSDRFFAERPEGSVSTLKIQRTQQEDSAVYLCASSHGDRDTEAFFGQGTRLTVV.

The V call is TRBV19, the J call TRBJ2-3, with a tentative D call TRBD1 (6 bases). CDR3 length: 15 residues. The V gene lost 6 bases and the J gene lost 2 bases, with 15 bases spanning the gap. Germline assignment: CDR1 LNHDA and CDR2 SQIVND (reference sequence). The CDR3 DNA reads TGTGCCAGTAGCGAGAATCGGGACACCACAGATACGCAGTATTTT. Protein: CASSENRDTTDTQYF. Full variable domain (missing parts from reference TRBV19 and TRBJ2-3): DGGITQSPKYLFRKEGQNVTLSCEQNLNHDAMYWYRQDPGQGLRLIYYSQIVNDFQKGDIAEGYSVSREKKESFPLTVTSAQKNPTAFYLCASSENRDTTDTQYFGPGTRLTVL.

The DNA for the CDR3 is TGTGCCAGCAGCCAAGCGGCCCCTAGCGGGGGGGCGGAAGATACGCAGTATTTT. This sequence encodes CASSQAAPSGGAEDTQYF. J is TRBJ2-3 and V is TRBV4-2; 12 bases align to TRBD2. J lost 5 bases, V lost 1 base, and 10 bases had no gene match. The CDR3 consists of 18 residues. The germline V gene has CDR1 LGHNA and CDR2 YNFKEQ.

The gene calls are TRBV7-6 and TRBJ2-5, with no clear D. Trimming stripped 2 bases from V and 2 bases from J, with 12 bases between. CDR1 is SGHVS and CDR2 is FNYEAQ in the germline V gene. The CDR3 totals 15 residues. CDR3 nucleotides: TGTGCCAGCAGCTTACTTTCGAGGCAGCAAGAGACCCAGTACTTC. This translates into CASSLLSRQQETQYF.

The rearrangement links TRBV6-1 to TRBJ1-5; 12 bases map to TRBD1. The assigned J gene may be wrong: the sequence end matches TRBJ2-3 better. CDR1 and CDR2 (germline): MNHNS, SASEGT. The CDR3 spans 16 residues. The CDR3 sequence: CASSGRGQGALEPQYF. The CDR3 DNA sequence: TGTGCCAGCAGTGGCCGGGGACAGGGGGCTCTAGAGCCCCAGTATTTT.

V usage is TRBV5-1 and J usage is TRBJ2-3; 9 positions agree with TRBD2. The ends lost 0 bases at V and 3 bases at J; junction bases unmatched: 2. This CDR3 contains 15 residues. Germline CDR1 is SGHRS and CDR2 is YFSETQ. As DNA, the CDR3 is TGCGCCAGCAGCTTGGGACTAGCGGATACAGATACGCAGTATTTT. The encoded protein is CASSLGLADTDTQYF. Full variable domain (missing parts from reference TRBV5-1 and TRBJ2-3): KAGVTQTPRYLIKTRGQQVTLSCSPISGHRSVSWYQQTPGQGLQFLFEYFSETQRNKGNFPGRFSGRQFSNSRSEMNVSTLELGDSALYLCASSLGLADTDTQYFGPGTRLTVL.